This T cell receptor beta chain is from a study of blood T cell repertoires in COVID-19. Germline V gives CDR1 SGHDT, CDR2 YYEEEE. The V end was cut by 4 bases, the J end by 1 base, with 11 bases between. This CDR3 region has 14 residues. Source study methods: Reference gene primer amplification in the assay estimated nucleated cell counts. Libraries were prepared by immunoSEQ multiplex PCR; TCRdb keeps only in-frame clonotypes and omits some of them. The DNA gave D and trimming, while V, J and clone size come from that table. This table has around 100,000 clones, approximately 90% appearing once. Sequenced: peripheral blood. This receptor was identified in a woman aged 45-65 years with COVID-19, enrolled during active disease. V usage is TRBV5-6 and J usage is TRBJ1-1; D is perhaps TRBD1 (6 bases). CDR3 bases: TGTGCCAGCAGCCCGATGGGACAGAACACTGAAGCTTTCTTT. It is translated as CASSPMGQNTEAFF.